These 9 T cell receptor beta chains originate from one sample sequenced in a study of blood T cell repertoires in COVID-19. Assay: immunoSEQ multiplex PCR; the TCRdb copy retains only in-frame clones and omits some. The table lists about 220,000 clones, roughly four fifths of them singletons. Sequenced input: peripheral blood. The receptors shown here come from a woman between 70 and 85 years old with acute or convalescent COVID-19.

The V and J genes are TRBV6-5 and TRBJ1-1; D might be TRBD1 (5 bases). The CDR3 is 16 amino acids. V lost 0 bases and J lost 0, with 11 bases in between. Germline loops: CDR1 MNHEY, CDR2 SVGAGI. CDR3 DNA sequence: TGTGCCAGCAGTTACTCGAAGGGACTCCTGAACACTGAAGCTTTCTTT. Its protein is CASSYSKGLLNTEAFF.

The chain carries TRBV5-1 and TRBJ2-1; maybe TRBD1 (6 bases). This CDR3 region has 13 residues. Per the germline V gene, CDR1 is SGHRS and CDR2 is YFSETQ. Trimming removed 0 bases at V and 5 bases at J, with 6 bases between. CDR3: CASSLDRDNEQFF. The CDR3, as DNA: TGCGCCAGCAGCTTGGACAGGGACAATGAGCAGTTCTTC.

A few counts support this clone. This chain connects TRBV30 to TRBJ1-2; perhaps TRBD1 as D (6 bases). Germline CDR1 reads GTSNPN; CDR2 reads SVGIG (reference sequence). Trimming took 5 bases from V and 5 from J, leaving 15 bases between them. The CDR3 contains 13 residues. The chain's CDR3 is CAWGQQGPYGYTF. The CDR3 DNA follows: TGTGCCTGGGGACAACAGGGACCTTATGGCTACACCTTC.

The V gene is TRBV7-9, the J gene TRBJ1-2, with a tentative D call TRBD1 (5 bases). Trimming took 5 bases from V and 1 from J, leaving 20 bases between them. This CDR3 has 17 residues. Germline lookup yields CDR1 SEHNR and CDR2 FQNEAQ (reference sequence). CDR3 nucleotide sequence: TGTGCCAGCAGCAGGACAAACTTGACAGCTTTTAACTATGGCTACACCTTC. It is translated as CASSRTNLTAFNYGYTF.

The rearrangement joins TRBV5-1 to TRBJ1-4; D remains unclear. This CDR3 is 14 amino acids long. The V end was cut by 4 bases, the J end by 7 bases, with 14 bases between. Germline V gives CDR1 SGHRS, CDR2 YFSETQ. CDR3 coding DNA: TGCGCCAGCAGCGTCAACAGCCACGGTGAAAAACTGTTTTTT. It codes for CASSVNSHGEKLFF. Based on the CDR3 plus reference TRBV5-1 and TRBJ1-4, the full variable domain is KAGVTQTPRYLIKTRGQQVTLSCSPISGHRSVSWYQQTPGQGLQFLFEYFSETQRNKGNFPGRFSGRQFSNSRSEMNVSTLELGDSALYLCASSVNSHGEKLFFGSGTQLSVL.

The chain joins TRBV7-9 to TRBJ2-3; the D gene is possibly TRBD1 (5 bases). V lost 5 bases, J lost 0 bases, and 9 bases lay in between. CDR3 size: 14 residues. Germline V gene sequence: CDR1 SEHNR, CDR2 FQNEAQ (reference sequence). The CDR3 protein is CASSQGFSTDTQYF. In DNA, the CDR3 is TGTGCCAGCAGCCAGGGATTTAGCACAGATACGCAGTATTTT.

The V gene is TRBV5-4, the J gene TRBJ2-7, with D possibly matching TRBD2 (6 bases). Trimming pared 0 bases from V and 2 bases from J, leaving 12 bases between. Per germline, CDR1 SGHNT and CDR2 YYREEE (reference sequence). The CDR3 sequence is 15 residues long. CDR3 protein: CASSLEGLSPYEQYF. CDR3 DNA: TGTGCCAGCAGCTTGGAGGGACTTTCCCCCTACGAGCAGTACTTC.

The chain carries TRBV5-1 and TRBJ2-7, with 10 bases lining up with TRBD1. This CDR3 is 15 amino acids long. The trim removed 3 bases at V and 3 bases at J, leaving 6 bases unmatched. CDR1 SGHRS and CDR2 YFSETQ come from the germline V gene. CDR3 amino acids: CASSSIGTGDYEQYF. The CDR3 nucleotides read TGCGCCAGCAGCTCGATAGGGACAGGGGACTACGAGCAGTACTTC.

The rearrangement joins TRBV27 to TRBJ2-1; D is possibly TRBD2 (5 bases). The CDR3 consists of 15 residues. V lost 0 bases to trimming and J lost 6 bases, with 12 bases between them. Per germline, CDR1 MNHEY and CDR2 SMNVEV (reference sequence). The CDR3 coding sequence is TGTGCCAGCAGTTTATCTCGACCGGGGATCAATGAGCAGTTCTTC. Its protein product is CASSLSRPGINEQFF.